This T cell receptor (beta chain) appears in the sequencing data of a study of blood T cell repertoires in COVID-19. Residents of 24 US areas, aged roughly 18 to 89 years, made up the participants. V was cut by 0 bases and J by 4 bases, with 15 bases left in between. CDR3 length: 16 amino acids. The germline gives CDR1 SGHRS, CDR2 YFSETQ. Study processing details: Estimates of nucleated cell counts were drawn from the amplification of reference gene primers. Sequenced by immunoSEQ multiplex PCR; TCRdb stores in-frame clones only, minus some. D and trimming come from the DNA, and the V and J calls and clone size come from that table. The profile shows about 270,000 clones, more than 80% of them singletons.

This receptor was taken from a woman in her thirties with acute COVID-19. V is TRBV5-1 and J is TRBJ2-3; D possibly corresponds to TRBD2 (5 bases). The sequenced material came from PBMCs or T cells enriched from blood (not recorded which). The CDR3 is CASSLGISEGADTQYF. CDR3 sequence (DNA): TGCGCCAGCAGCTTGGGTATTAGCGAGGGTGCAGATACGCAGTATTTT.